A single sample gave rise to the 7 T cell receptor beta chains below, sequenced in a study of vaccination and CD4 T cells after COVID-19. Treatment of the sample: roughly nine-day PBMC culture with coronavirus spike peptide pools or control peptides (ViraFEST assay). Their target antigens are unknown. An Oncomine TCR Beta short-read assay was used to sequence the DNA from cultured CD4+ T cells. TCRdb independently ran MiXCR on the PCR reads; one entry per CDR3 protein. Among a few thousand distinct CDR3 sequences listed, roughly a sixth were seen once. The sequencing input was CD4+ T cells from blood, cultured in vitro. The receptor source for this set is a human donor who had recovered from COVID-19.

The rearrangement uses TRBV28 and TRBJ2-1; D perhaps matches TRBD2 (7 bases). The CDR3 consists of 17 residues. V was shortened by 1 base and J by 0 bases, with 13 bases between the two germline ends. From germline, CDR1 is MDHEN and CDR2 SYDVKM. The CDR3 DNA reads TGTGCCAGCAGTTTATTAGGCGGGGGCCACTCCTACAATGAGCAGTTCTTC. Its translation: CASSLLGGGHSYNEQFF.

The V and J genes are TRBV30 and TRBJ2-7, with D possibly matching TRBD1 (6 bases). The germline gives CDR1 GTSNPN, CDR2 SVGIG (reference sequence). V lost 0 bases to trimming and J lost 2 bases, with 14 bases between them. This CDR3 has 15 residues. CDR3 nucleotides: TGTGCCTGGAGTGTACTAGGGACAAGCCCCTACGAGCAGTACTTC. Translation gives CAWSVLGTSPYEQYF. Looking up the rest from reference TRBV30 and TRBJ2-7 gives the full variable domain: SQTIHQWPATLVQPVGSPLSLECTVEGTSNPNLYWYRQAAGRGLQLLFYSVGIGQISSEVPQNLSASRPQDRQFILSSKKLLLSDSGFYLCAWSVLGTSPYEQYFGPGTRLTVT.

The chain couples TRBV12-3 or TRBV12-4 to TRBJ2-3; possible D gene TRBD1, 6 bases. Between the trimmed V and J ends, which lost 5 bases and 2 bases, there was a span of 17 bases. This CDR3 has 16 residues. Written as DNA, the CDR3 is TGTGCCAGCAGTAGGGGGAATTGGGTTTACACAGATACGCAGTATTTT. Its protein is CASSRGNWVYTDTQYF.

A few counts support this clonotype. The V call is TRBV7-9, the J call TRBJ1-3; D is ambiguous. The V gene's germline CDR1 is SEHNR and CDR2 FQNEAQ (reference sequence). The CDR3 runs to 16 residues. Trimming took 1 base from V and 0 from J, leaving 10 bases between them. CDR3 in amino acids: CASSLDPLYSGNTIYF. The DNA for the CDR3 is TGTGCCAGCAGCTTAGATCCTCTCTACTCTGGAAACACCATATATTTT.

This clonotype was detected once. This sequence joins TRBV7-9 and TRBJ2-1; a possible D gene is TRBD2 (5 bases). This CDR3 is built from 16 residues. Germline V CDR1 and CDR2: SEHNR, FQNEAQ (reference sequence). Trimming removed 1 base at V and 3 bases at J, with 13 bases between. This CDR3 is CASSLGEPGFYNEQFF. The CDR3 nucleotides read TGTGCCAGCAGCTTAGGGGAACCGGGGTTCTACAATGAGCAGTTCTTC. The full variable domain, with the rest looked up from reference TRBV7-9 and TRBJ2-1, is DTGVSQNPRHKITKRGQNVTFRCDPISEHNRLYWYRQTLGQGPEFLTYFQNEAQLEKSRLLSDRFSAERPKGSFSTLEIQRTEQGDSAMYLCASSLGEPGFYNEQFFGPGTRLTVL.

Comments on this clonotype: The CDR3 does not end in the conserved phenylalanine or tryptophan, so this is likely a read error. The rearrangement links TRBV20-1 to TRBJ1-6; 8 bases are a match to TRBD1. V gave up 0 bases and J gave up 6 bases; unmatched junction bases: 7. CDR3 size: 16 residues. Germline CDR1 reads DFQATT; CDR2 reads SNEGSKA (reference sequence). Written as DNA, the CDR3 is TGCAGTGCTAGAGATCCAAGGACAGGGAGTAATTCACCCCTCCACTCT. It encodes CSARDPRTGSNSPLHS.

By its share, this clonotype is medium-sized. This chain links TRBV7-6 with TRBJ2-5; D is unclear. Trimming took off 1 base at V and 4 bases at J, with 7 bases between the two ends. The CDR3 extends over 13 amino acids. Germline assignment: CDR1 SGHVS and CDR2 FNYEAQ. The CDR3 spells CASSLVGIETQYF. The CDR3 DNA sequence: TGTGCCAGCAGCTTAGTAGGAATAGAGACCCAGTACTTC. The variable domain in full, with the rest retrieved from reference TRBV7-6 and TRBJ2-5, is GAGVSQSPRYKVTKRGQDVALRCDPISGHVSLYWYRQALGQGPEFLTYFNYEAQQDKSGLPNDRFSAERPEGSISTLTIQRTEQRDSAMYRCASSLVGIETQYFGPGTRLLVL.